This T cell receptor beta chain was captured in a study of CD8 T cells in Susac syndrome. Study details: Each patient with Susac syndrome, at the time of blood draw, was therapy-naive, on corticosteroids, or on intravenous immunoglobulin alone.

Germline lookup yields CDR1 SNHLY and CDR2 FYNNEI. Trimming left V 10 bases short and J 7 bases short, with 14 bases between. The CDR3 consists of 13 residues. The RNA input was about 0.5 to 1 ug, and it was reverse transcribed with random hexamers. TCRdb reprocessed the immunoSEQ multiplex PCR reads with MiXCR, giving one entry per CDR3 protein. The data show about 90,000 distinct CDR3 sequences, roughly 96% seen once. This chain uses TRBV2 with TRBJ1-6; D call uncertain. The receptor's source is a human donor with Susac syndrome. The material sequenced was CD8+ T cells from PBMCs. The CDR3 loop is CATKETENSPLHF. The CDR3 DNA follows: TGTGCCACCAAGGAAACAGAGAATTCACCCCTCCACTTT.